What follows describes a single T cell receptor beta chain. The CDR3 runs 17 residues. The V gene's germline CDR1 is LNHDA and CDR2 SQIVND (reference sequence). Trimming shortened V by 1 base and J by 2 bases, and 18 bases separated the two germline ends. Data came from immunoSEQ multiplex PCR; TCRdb stores just in-frame clones and leaves some out. The table lists approximately 250,000 clones, about 91% of them singletons. The record originates from a study of blood T cell repertoires in COVID-19. The source of this sequence is a man between 40 and 49 years old who had been exposed to COVID-19. V is TRBV19 and J is TRBJ2-7; possibly TRBD2 for D (6 bases). The sample taken for sequencing was PBMCs or T cells enriched from blood (not recorded which). The CDR3 DNA sequence: TGTGCCAGTAGTATAGGCGTCGGTGTAGCGGAAACCTACGAGCAGTACTTC. Translation: CASSIGVGVAETYEQYF. Variable domain in full (rest from reference TRBV19 and TRBJ2-7): DGGITQSPKYLFRKEGQNVTLSCEQNLNHDAMYWYRQDPGQGLRLIYYSQIVNDFQKGDIAEGYSVSREKKESFPLTVTSAQKNPTAFYLCASSIGVGVAETYEQYFGPGTRLTVT.